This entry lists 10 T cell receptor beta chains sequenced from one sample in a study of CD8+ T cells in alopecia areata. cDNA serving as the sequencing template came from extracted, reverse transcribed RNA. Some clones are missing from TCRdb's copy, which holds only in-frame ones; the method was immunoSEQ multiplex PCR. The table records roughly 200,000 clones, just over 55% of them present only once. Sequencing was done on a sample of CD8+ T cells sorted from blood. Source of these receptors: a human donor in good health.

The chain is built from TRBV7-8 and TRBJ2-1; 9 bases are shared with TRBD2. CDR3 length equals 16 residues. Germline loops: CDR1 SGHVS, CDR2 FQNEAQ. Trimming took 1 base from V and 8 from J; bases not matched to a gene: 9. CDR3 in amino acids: CASSLENSGGRDEQFF. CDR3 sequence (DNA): TGTGCCAGCAGCTTAGAAAACAGCGGGGGGCGGGATGAGCAGTTCTTC.

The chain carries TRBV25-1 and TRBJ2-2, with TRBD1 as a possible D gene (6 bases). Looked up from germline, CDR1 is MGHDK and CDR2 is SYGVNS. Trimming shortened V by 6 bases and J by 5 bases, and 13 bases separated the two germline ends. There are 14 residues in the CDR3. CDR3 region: CASRSGVGTGELFF. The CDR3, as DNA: TGTGCCAGCAGGTCAGGGGTGGGTACCGGGGAGCTGTTTTTT.

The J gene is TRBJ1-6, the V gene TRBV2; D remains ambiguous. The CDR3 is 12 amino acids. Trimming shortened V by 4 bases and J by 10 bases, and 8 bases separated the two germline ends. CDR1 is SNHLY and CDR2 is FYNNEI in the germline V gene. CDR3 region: CASSGPGSPLHF. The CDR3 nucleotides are TGTGCCAGCAGTGGTCCGGGCTCACCCCTCCACTTT.

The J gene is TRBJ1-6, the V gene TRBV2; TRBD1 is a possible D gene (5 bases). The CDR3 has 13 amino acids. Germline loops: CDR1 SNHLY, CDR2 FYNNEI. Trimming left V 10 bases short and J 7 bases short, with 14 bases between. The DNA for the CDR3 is TGTGCCACCAGGACATCGAGGAATTCACCCCTCCACTTT. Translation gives CATRTSRNSPLHF.

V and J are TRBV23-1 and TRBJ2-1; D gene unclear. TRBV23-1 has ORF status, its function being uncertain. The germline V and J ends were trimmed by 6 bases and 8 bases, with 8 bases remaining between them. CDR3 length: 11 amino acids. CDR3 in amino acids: CASRRKDEQFF. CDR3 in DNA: TGCGCCAGCAGGCGGAAGGATGAGCAGTTCTTC.

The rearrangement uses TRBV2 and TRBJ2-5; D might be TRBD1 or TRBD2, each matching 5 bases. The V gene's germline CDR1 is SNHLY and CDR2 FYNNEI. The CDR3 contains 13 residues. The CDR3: CARTEEGRETQYF. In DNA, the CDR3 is TGTGCTAGGACCGAAGAGGGGAGAGAGACCCAGTACTTC.

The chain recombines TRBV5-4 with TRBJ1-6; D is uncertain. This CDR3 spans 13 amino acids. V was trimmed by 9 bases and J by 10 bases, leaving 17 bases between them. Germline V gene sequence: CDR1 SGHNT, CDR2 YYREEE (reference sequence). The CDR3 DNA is TGTGCCACCGAGATGGCCGTTGGATCACCCCTCCACTTT. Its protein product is CATEMAVGSPLHF. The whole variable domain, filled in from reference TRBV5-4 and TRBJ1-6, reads ETGVTQSPTHLIKTRGQQVTLRCSSQSGHNTVSWYQQALGQGPQFIFQYYREEENGRGNFPPRFSGLQFPNYSSELNVNALELDDSALYLCATEMAVGSPLHFGNGTRLTVT.

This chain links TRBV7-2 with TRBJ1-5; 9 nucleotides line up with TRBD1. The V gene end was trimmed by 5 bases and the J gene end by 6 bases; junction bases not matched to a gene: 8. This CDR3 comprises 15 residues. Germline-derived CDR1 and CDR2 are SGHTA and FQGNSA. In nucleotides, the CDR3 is TGTGCCAGCAGCCCCGGGACAGGGATTAGTCAGCCCCAGCATTTT. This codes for CASSPGTGISQPQHF.

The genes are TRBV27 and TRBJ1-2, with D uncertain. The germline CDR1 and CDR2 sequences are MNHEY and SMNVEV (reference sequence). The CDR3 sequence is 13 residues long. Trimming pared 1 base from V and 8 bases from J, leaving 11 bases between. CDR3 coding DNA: TGTGCCAGCAGTTTATATGCAGATGAGGGCTACACCTTC. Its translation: CASSLYADEGYTF.

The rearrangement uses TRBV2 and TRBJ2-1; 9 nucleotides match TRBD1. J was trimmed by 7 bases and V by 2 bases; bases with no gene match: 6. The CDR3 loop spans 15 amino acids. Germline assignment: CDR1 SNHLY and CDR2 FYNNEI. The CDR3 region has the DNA TGTGCCAGCAGTGAATCGGACAGGGGTCGGAATGAGCAGTTCTTC. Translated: CASSESDRGRNEQFF.